The sequence of this TCR beta chain was determined in a study of shared clonotypes between healthy human individuals. Overall study findings and caveats: Since donors were few, the genetic and exposure-history diversity represented was limited.

TCRdb keeps only in-frame clones here, not all; method: immunoSEQ multiplex PCR. The table shows about 1,500,000 clones, with over 95% occurring only once. Deletions cut 3 bases from V and 2 bases from J, with 10 bases between. Germline V CDR1 and CDR2: MDHEN, SYDVKM. The CDR3 spans 14 residues. In the case of this clone: Its antigen is still unknown.

This TCR derives from a young man in good health. The chain couples TRBV28 to TRBJ1-1; D call uncertain. Specimen: naive CD4+ T cells sorted from blood. The subset is: CD45RA+ positively selected. CDR3 in amino acids: CASSFSLRNTEAFF. CDR3 nucleotide sequence: TGTGCCAGCAGTTTCAGCCTGCGTAACACTGAAGCTTTCTTT.